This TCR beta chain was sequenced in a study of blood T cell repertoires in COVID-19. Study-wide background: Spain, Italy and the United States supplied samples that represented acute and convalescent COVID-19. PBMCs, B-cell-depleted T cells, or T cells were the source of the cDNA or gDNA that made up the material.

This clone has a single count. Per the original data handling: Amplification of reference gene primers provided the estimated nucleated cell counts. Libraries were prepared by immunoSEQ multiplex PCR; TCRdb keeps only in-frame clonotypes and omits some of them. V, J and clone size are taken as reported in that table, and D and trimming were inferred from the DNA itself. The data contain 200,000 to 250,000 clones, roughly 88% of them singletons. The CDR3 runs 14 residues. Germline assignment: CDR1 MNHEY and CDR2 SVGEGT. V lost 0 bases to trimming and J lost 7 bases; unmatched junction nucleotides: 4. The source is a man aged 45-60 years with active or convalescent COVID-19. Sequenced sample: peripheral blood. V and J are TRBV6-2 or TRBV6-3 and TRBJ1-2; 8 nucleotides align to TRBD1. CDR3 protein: CASSYSDRVAGYTF. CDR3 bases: TGTGCCAGCAGTTACTCGGACAGGGTTGCTGGCTACACCTTC.